The T cell receptor (beta chain) under discussion was sequenced for a study of control samples from healthy donors and cancer patients. Sequencing was performed with immunoSEQ multiplex PCR; in TCRdb, only in-frame clones are kept and a portion is missing. The table records approximately 160,000 clones, roughly 95% of them present only once. The V gene's germline CDR1 is SGHNT and CDR2 YENEEA. This CDR3 is 13 amino acids long. Deletions cut 5 bases from V and 7 bases from J, with 11 bases between. This clonotype originated in a woman between 55 and 75 years old in good health. The gene calls are TRBV11-3 and TRBJ2-2; maybe TRBD1 (6 bases). The sample taken for sequencing was blood. The CDR3 sequence is CASSLRQDGELFF. The CDR3, as DNA: TGTGCCAGCAGCCTACGACAGGACGGGGAGCTGTTTTTT.